This T cell receptor (beta chain) was obtained from a study of blood T cells in healthy people across ages. Findings and caveats of the study: Roughly linear declines in TCR beta diversity per million T cells occurred with age. The study regarded diversity estimates from one million T cells as underestimates.

Next came a second PCR, run for about 6 to 12 cycles, which used a sample-barcoded 5' primer along with a J-beta primer mix. MiXCR, applied by TCRdb to the 5' RACE reads, yields one record per CDR3 protein. The sample carries some 640,000 distinct CDR3 sequences, roughly 31% recorded once. Concerning this clonotype: Antigen: not known.

The specimen sequenced was blood. The clonotype was recovered from a woman older than 75 in good health.

The CDR3 nucleotides are TGTGCCAGCAGTGATATTGGGGGCCCAGGTGGCTACACCTTC. It encodes CASSDIGGPGGYTF. The chain employs TRBV6-1 and TRBJ1-2; D perhaps matches TRBD1 (6 bases). The CDR3 runs to 14 residues. Deletions cut 3 bases from V and 7 bases from J, with 15 bases between. Per germline, CDR1 MNHNS and CDR2 SASEGT.